The text below deals with one TCR beta chain. Clones were read by immunoSEQ multiplex PCR, and TCRdb kept only the in-frame ones, dropping some. The profile shows some 2.4 million clones, roughly 93% of them singletons. The CD4+ fraction was divided into a CD45RA+ naive subset and a CD45RA-negative memory subset. The data derive from a study of shared clonotypes between healthy human individuals. Germline CDR1 reads MGHDK; CDR2 reads SYGVNS. The CDR3 totals 15 residues. V was shortened by 3 bases and J by 0 bases, with 11 bases between the two germline ends. The sequencing sample was made of naive CD4+ T cells from PBMCs. Specified subset: CD45RA+ positively selected. The chain has TRBV25-1 and TRBJ1-1; D gene unclear. The TCR sequence derives from a man between 18 and 35 years old in good health. Some clones in this sample may be carry-over from other donors' samples. For the CDR3, the DNA is TGTGCCAGCAGTGATCCGGGCAGGCTGAACACTGAAGCTTTCTTT. Translating gives CASSDPGRLNTEAFF.